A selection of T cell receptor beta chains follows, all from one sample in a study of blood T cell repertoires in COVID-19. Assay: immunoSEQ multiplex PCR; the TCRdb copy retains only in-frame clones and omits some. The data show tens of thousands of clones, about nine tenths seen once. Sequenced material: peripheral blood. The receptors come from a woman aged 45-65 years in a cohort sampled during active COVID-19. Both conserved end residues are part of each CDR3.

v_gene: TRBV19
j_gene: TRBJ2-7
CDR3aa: CASSRTLLGVHSYEQYF

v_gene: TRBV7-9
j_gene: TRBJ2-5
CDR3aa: CASSLTPGGRKETQYF

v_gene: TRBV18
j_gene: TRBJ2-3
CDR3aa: CASSPWGGSTDTQYF

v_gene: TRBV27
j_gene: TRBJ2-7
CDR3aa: CASSSSLYEQYF

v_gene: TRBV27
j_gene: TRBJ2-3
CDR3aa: CASSFLGGTHTQYF

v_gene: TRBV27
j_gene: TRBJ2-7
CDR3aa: CASSRSGQGFDEQYF

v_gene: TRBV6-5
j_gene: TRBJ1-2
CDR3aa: CASSSTGGGYGYTF

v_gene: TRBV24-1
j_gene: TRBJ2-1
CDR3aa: CATSQIPGLSYNEQFF

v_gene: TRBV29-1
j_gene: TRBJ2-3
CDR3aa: CSVEKGGTDTQYF

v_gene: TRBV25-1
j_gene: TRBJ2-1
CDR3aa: CASSEAGGLREQFF